Here is one T cell receptor (beta chain) with its context. These data originate in a study of cytomegalovirus exposure and HLA in healthy donors. The V gene's germline CDR1 is SEHNR and CDR2 FQNEAQ (reference sequence). The CDR3 has 15 amino acids. V dropped 1 base and J dropped 5 bases, with 14 bases sitting between them. This PCR relied on a set of 60 Vbeta primers and 13 Jbeta primers. Some clones are missing from TCRdb's copy, which holds only in-frame ones; the method was immunoSEQ multiplex PCR. Its table lists 150,000 to 200,000 clones. The source is a man aged 30 to 45 in good health and CMV-seronegative. Sequenced: PBMCs. J is TRBJ2-5 and V is TRBV7-9, with D unresolved. This CDR3 is CASSLVQAIYETQYF. For the CDR3, the DNA is TGTGCCAGCAGCTTAGTTCAAGCGATATATGAGACCCAGTACTTC.